This T cell receptor beta chain originates from a study of blood T cell repertoires in COVID-19 (dated by TCRdb to the early 2020s). Turning to the overall study: Samples covering the acute and convalescent phases of COVID-19 were provided by collaborators in the United States, Italy and Spain. The prospective study material was composed of cDNA or gDNA derived from T cells, B-cell-depleted T cells, or PBMCs. Where HLA class I and class II types were available, the types were taken from metadata supplied by the sample provider, not from assay-based typing. Deeply sampled blood TCRbeta repertoires from subjects exposed to, actively infected with, or recovered from COVID-19 were included in the dataset. Samples came from the ongoing ImmuneRACE study (first 160 participants) plus 1,254 subjects from 6 global collaborators. The repertoires were made available in a free public database intended to serve as a resource for research on the immune response to SARS-CoV-2. The sample metadata nearly always contained a de-identified subject ID, COVID-19 status, age in years and sex.

Whole blood was collected in K2EDTA tubes by collaborating institutions according to the institutions' own protocols. Collaborator samples were shipped for TCRbeta analysis as frozen whole blood, isolated PBMCs, or DNA extracted from either sample type. In the case of this clone: Its antigen target is currently unknown. It has no much larger one-base neighbor in the sample; base qualities were not kept.

The CDR3 runs 15 residues from the cysteine to the phenylalanine. This entry keeps only the CDR3 DNA: 45 bases, framed from base 1. The germline V gene provides CDR1 MGHRA and CDR2 YSYEKL. Relative to germline, V is 1 base shorter and J is 0 bases shorter, with 10 bases between their ends. TCRbeta CDR3 regions were amplified from genomic DNA by means of the immunoSEQ Assay, a bias-controlled multiplex PCR. Per the authors' processing: The number of nucleated cells in each sample was estimated by amplification of reference gene primers within the assay. To quantify the absolute abundance of each unique TCRbeta CDR3 rearrangement, sequence reads were collapsed and filtered. For each sample, productive Simpson clonality was calculated by taking the square root of Simpson's diversity index across productive rearrangements. This is the immuneACCESS table as TCRdb keeps it, with only in-frame sequences that have V and J called. A part of the clones is gone; compared with another copy, unresolved V genes explain less than half, and the rest is unexplained. The DNA gave D and trimming, while V, J and clone size come from that table. The table for this sample lists tens of thousands of clones; 88% of them were counted only once. Roughly 4.6% of the sample rests with the top ten.

Points the paper makes about the study in general: The quantity of clinical and demographic metadata differed by source and by participant and was supplied without curation.

Sample: peripheral blood. The receptor's source is a human donor in a cohort sampled during active COVID-19. The rearrangement combines TRBV4-1 with TRBJ2-7; the D segment cannot be called with confidence. The CDR3 reads CASSQVFPSSYEQYF. The DNA sequence follows: TGCGCCAGCAGCCAAGTTTTCCCTAGCTCCTACGAGCAGTACTTC.